This TCR beta chain was found in a study of monozygotic twins with cystic fibrosis. Whole-study results and caveats: Unrelated CF individuals shared fewer identical clonotypes than monozygotic CF twins.

The table came from immunoSEQ multiplex PCR; TCRdb's copy has only in-frame clones and leaves some out. The sample yields about 14,000 clones, roughly 91% seen once. Comment on this clone: Antigen: not known.

Unmatched junction bases numbered 9, after V lost 1 base and J lost 7 bases. From germline, CDR1 is MGHDK and CDR2 SYGVNS. The CDR3 is 17 amino acids. V is TRBV25-1 and J is TRBJ2-1; 11 bases align to TRBD2. The clonotype originates from a girl aged 2-15 years with cystic fibrosis. Sequencing was carried out using blood. For the CDR3, the DNA is TGTGCCAGCAGTGAATCCCGACTAGCGGGACTGCTAAATGAGCAGTTCTTC. Its translation: CASSESRLAGLLNEQFF.